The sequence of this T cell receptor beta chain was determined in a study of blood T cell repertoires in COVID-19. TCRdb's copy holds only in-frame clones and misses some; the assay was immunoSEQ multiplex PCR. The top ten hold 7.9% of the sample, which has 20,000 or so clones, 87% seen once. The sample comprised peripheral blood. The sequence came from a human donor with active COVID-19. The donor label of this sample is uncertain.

The CDR3 DNA follows: TGTGCCAGCAGCTTAACTGGACTCCCTTACAATGAGCAGTTCTTC. It translates to CASSLTGLPYNEQFF. V and J are TRBV11-2 and TRBJ2-1; tentatively, D is TRBD2 (5 bases). CDR3 size: 15 residues. Germline CDR1 reads SGHAT; CDR2 reads FQNNGV. Trimming removed 2 bases at V and 4 bases at J, with 12 bases between.